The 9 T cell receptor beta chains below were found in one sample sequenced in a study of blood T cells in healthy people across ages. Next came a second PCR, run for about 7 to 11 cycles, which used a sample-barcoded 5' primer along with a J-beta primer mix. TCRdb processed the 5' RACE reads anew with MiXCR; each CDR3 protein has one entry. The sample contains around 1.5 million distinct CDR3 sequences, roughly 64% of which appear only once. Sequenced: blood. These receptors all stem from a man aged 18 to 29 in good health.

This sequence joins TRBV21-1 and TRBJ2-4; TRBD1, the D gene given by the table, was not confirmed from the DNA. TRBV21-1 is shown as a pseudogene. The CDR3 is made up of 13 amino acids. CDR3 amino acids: CASSNEARAKQYF. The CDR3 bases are TGTGCCAGCAGCAACGAGGCCAGGGCGAAGCAGTACTTC.

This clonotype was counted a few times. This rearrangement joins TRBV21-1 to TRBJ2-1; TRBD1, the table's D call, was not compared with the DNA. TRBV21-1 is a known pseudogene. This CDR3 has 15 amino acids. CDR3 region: CASSKGGQGVNEQFF. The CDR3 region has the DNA TGTGCCAGCAGCAAGGGGGGACAGGGGGTCAATGAGCAGTTCTTC.

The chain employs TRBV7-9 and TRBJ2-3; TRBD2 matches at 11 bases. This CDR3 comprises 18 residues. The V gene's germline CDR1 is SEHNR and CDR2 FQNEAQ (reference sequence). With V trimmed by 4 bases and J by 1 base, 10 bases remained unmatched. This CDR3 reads CASSSQDLLAGGTDTQYF. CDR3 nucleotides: TGTGCCAGCAGCTCCCAAGATCTACTAGCGGGAGGCACAGATACGCAGTATTTT.

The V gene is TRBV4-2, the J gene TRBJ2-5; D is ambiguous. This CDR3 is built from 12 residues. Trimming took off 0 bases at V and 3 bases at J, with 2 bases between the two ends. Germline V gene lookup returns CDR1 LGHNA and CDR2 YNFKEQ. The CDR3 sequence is CASSQEKETQYF. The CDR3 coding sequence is TGTGCCAGCAGCCAAGAAAAAGAGACCCAGTACTTC.

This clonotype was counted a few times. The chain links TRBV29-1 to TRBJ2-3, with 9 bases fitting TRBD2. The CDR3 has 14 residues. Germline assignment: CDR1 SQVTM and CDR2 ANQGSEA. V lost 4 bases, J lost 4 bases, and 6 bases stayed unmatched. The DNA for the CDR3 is TGCAGCGTTGGGGTAGCGGGAGTGGCAGATACGCAGTATTTT. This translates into CSVGVAGVADTQYF.

CDR3 DNA: TGTGCCAGCAGCTTATCCGGGACTACACAGTTCTTC. This codes for CASSLSGTTQFF. The chain is built from TRBV11-2 and TRBJ2-1; 7 bases agree with TRBD2. The ends lost 2 bases at V and 13 bases at J; junction bases unmatched: 5. The CDR3 contains 12 residues. Germline-derived CDR1 and CDR2 are SGHAT and FQNNGV.

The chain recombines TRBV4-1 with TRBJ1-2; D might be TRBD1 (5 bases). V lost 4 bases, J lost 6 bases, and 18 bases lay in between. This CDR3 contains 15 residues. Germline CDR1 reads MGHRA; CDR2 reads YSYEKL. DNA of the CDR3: TGCGCCAGCAGCCCCTACGGGACGGTCTCGGATGGCTACACCTTC. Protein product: CASSPYGTVSDGYTF.

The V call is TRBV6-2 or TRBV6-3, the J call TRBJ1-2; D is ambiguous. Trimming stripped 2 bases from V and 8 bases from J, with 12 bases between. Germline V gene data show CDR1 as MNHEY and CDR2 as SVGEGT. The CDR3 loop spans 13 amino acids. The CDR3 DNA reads TGTGCCAGCAGTTACGAGGTGGTGGGCGGCTACACCTTC. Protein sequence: CASSYEVVGGYTF.

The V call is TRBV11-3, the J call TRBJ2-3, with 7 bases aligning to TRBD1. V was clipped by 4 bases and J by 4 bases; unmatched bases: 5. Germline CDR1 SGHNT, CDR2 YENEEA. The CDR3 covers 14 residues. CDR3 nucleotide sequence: TGTGCCAGCAGCTCAGGGGGTATCGCAGATACGCAGTATTTT. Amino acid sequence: CASSSGGIADTQYF. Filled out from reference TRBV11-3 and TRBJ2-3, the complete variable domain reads EAGVVQSPRYKIIEKKQPVAFWCNPISGHNTLYWYLQNLGQGPELLIRYENEEAVDDSQLPKDRFSAERLKGVDSTLKIQPAELGDSAVYLCASSSGGIADTQYFGPGTRLTVL.